This entry is about one TCR beta chain. From the RT-PCR reads, TCRdb called clonotypes with MiXCR, one entry per CDR3 protein. The sample gives about 680,000 distinct CDR3 sequences, about 14% of which show up once; 3% to 4.5% is in the top ten. With 6 bases clipped from V and 8 bases from J, the junction kept 9 bases outside the gene matches. CDR3 length equals 13 residues. The rearrangement joins TRBV12-3 or TRBV12-4 to TRBJ1-2, with 7 bases matching TRBD1. Material: memory CD4+ T cells from blood. The sequence was collected from a female donor in good health, serving as a healthy control. DNA of the CDR3: TGTGCCAGCAGCCCAACAGGGGCCATCGGCTACACCTTC. Translation gives CASSPTGAIGYTF.